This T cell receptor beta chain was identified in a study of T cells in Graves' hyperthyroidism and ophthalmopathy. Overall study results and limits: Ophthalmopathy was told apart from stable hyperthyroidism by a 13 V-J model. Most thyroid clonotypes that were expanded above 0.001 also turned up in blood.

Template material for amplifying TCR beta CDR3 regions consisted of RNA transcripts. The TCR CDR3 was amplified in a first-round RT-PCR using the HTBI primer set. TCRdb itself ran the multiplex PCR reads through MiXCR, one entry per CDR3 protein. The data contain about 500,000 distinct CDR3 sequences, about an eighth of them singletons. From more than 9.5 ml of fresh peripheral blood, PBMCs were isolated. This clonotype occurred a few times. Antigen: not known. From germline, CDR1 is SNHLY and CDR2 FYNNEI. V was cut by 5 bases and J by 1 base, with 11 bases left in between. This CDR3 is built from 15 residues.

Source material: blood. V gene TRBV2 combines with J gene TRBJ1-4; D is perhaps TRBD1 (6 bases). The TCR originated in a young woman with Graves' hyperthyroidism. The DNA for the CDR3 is TGTGCCAGCAGTCGACCAGGGGTAACTAATGAAAAACTGTTTTTT. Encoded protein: CASSRPGVTNEKLFF. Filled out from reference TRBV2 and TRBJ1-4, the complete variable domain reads EPEVTQTPSHQVTQMGQEVILRCVPISNHLYFYWYRQILGQKVEFLVSFYNNEISEKSEIFDDQFSVERPDGSNFTLKIRSTKLEDSAMYFCASSRPGVTNEKLFFGSGTQLSVL.